The rows below give T cell receptor beta chains drawn from one sample of a study of cytotoxic CD8 clonotypes in ibrutinib-treated CLL. Sequencing used immunoSEQ multiplex PCR; TCRdb keeps in-frame clones, though not all of them. The sample carries about 200,000 clones, over 65% recorded once. The specimen was PBMCs, collected after 12 months of ibrutinib treatment. The receptors here all came from a human donor with chronic lymphocytic leukemia. Both conserved end residues are part of each CDR3. The D gene is left open where the match is weak.

TRBV29-1 NA CSVEDWPYNEQFF
TRBV27 NA CASRRDPNTGELFF
TRBV7-9 NA CASSQNVVLHF
TRBV2 TRBD2 CASSRLAGFTEQYF
TRBV7-2 NA CASSLVRESPLYEQYF
TRBV7-2 NA CASSLGGIGAYEQYF
TRBV4-3 NA CASSQEPGRDNEQFF
TRBV9 TRBD1 CASSSRPNRGDGYTF
TRBV29-1 NA CSVATDQETQYF
TRBV30 NA CAWKRRELDYGYTF
TRBV5-1 NA CASSLGTWNTEAFF
TRBV6-1 TRBD1 CASRDSNAYEQYF
TRBV6-1 TRBD1 CASSESGGAIYGYTF
TRBV11-2 NA CASSLGGGGAEAFF
TRBV29-1 NA CSVEVGNQPQHF
TRBV11-2 NA CASSPRPPTEQYF
TRBV2 NA CASSEAPQYEQYF
TRBV7-8 TRBD1 CASSRDRGVAADTQYF
TRBV28 NA CASSLGSLETQYF
TRBV4-3 TRBD2 CASSLQMSHSGTIEQFF
TRBV19 TRBD1 CASSIVTGGIQPQHF
TRBV2 NA CASSALDPREQYF
TRBV9 NA CASSVVTSNTGELFF
TRBV18 TRBD1 CASSPRRDRGGNQGTSLQPQHF
TRBV30 TRBD2 CAWTPPRGDLQYF
TRBV29-1 NA CSVVPAGLSNQPQHF
TRBV5-1 NA CASSLADRYGYTF
TRBV6-5 NA CASSYLEGLFGEQYF
TRBV28 NA CASSLSLGVGNQPQHF
TRBV5-1 NA CASSPRTGGEDTQYF
TRBV29-1 TRBD1 CSAGQGHEQYF
TRBV4-2 NA CASSPPRGETQYF
TRBV19 TRBD1 CASSMGQFYGYTF
TRBV2 NA CASSDRRETQYF
TRBV5-6 NA CASSPGVRQNTEAFF
TRBV6-1 NA CASSETAAEAFF
TRBV7-9 NA CASSLKGLNSPLHF
TRBV15 NA CATSRDKGYEQYF
TRBV18 NA CASSQQTGANYGYTF
TRBV6-6 TRBD1 CASHLPGQGLYGYTF
TRBV9 NA CASSVSDLGYTEAFF
TRBV6-1 NA CASSEALHGGKYEQYF
TRBV4-2 TRBD1 CASSQDARTGNEQYF
TRBV10-1 TRBD1 CASRLDRDTEAFF
TRBV28 TRBD2 CASRLEGLGMNEQFF
TRBV7-9 TRBD1 CASSWGQGGPNEQFF
TRBV5-8 NA CASIHRPQEDRF
TRBV9 NA CASSGTQGPNSPLHF
TRBV5-1 TRBD1 CASSNRQGLNTEAFF
TRBV2 TRBD2 CASRFASGWESSYNEQFF
TRBV7-5 NA CARSLKGTTGELFF
TRBV30 NA CAWSVGRSTDTQYF
TRBV12-5 NA CASGRGRLNTEAFF
TRBV29-1 NA CSVQKVFAEAFF
TRBV28 NA CASRPLTGTRPYEQYF
TRBV10-2 TRBD2 CATRTSGRGEQFF
TRBV9 NA CASSVVGGGWSNQPQHF
TRBV4-1 NA CASSQDSVYYGYTF
TRBV7-2 TRBD2 CASSLVAGATDTQYF
TRBV4-3 NA CASSQVIVGWVEKLFF